These T cell receptor beta chains were read from a single sample in a study of shared clonotypes between healthy human individuals. Libraries were prepared by immunoSEQ multiplex PCR; TCRdb keeps only in-frame clonotypes and omits some of them. This repertoire shows about 480,000 clones, 79% found once; its top ten account for 10% to 15%. The sequencing sample was made of PBMCs. The receptors come from a woman aged 40-49 years in good health. Some clones in this sample may be carry-over from other donors' samples. Each CDR3 is given with its conserved first and last residue. The order of the fields is V gene, clone size, J gene, D gene, CDR3 protein, CDR3 DNA. A D gene is named only where the DNA matches it firmly. The size field is filled for only some rows; it gives once, few, many or a size class.

TRBV30	few	TRBJ2-7	TRBD1	CAWSGTGGFGSYEQYF	TGTGCCTGGAGTGGGACAGGGGGCTTCGGGTCCTACGAGCAGTACTTC
TRBV25-1	few	TRBJ2-1	.	CASSELGVYHNEQFF	TGTGCCAGCAGTGAACTAGGAGTTTACCACAATGAGCAGTTCTTC
TRBV7-2	.	TRBJ1-1	.	CASSFYTVNTEAFF	TGTGCCAGCAGCTTTTATACGGTGAACACTGAAGCTTTCTTT
TRBV6-5	once	TRBJ2-1	TRBD1	CASRRTGANEQFF	TGTGCCAGCAGGCGGACAGGGGCCAATGAGCAGTTCTTC
TRBV28	.	TRBJ2-2	TRBD2	CASSFGLAGVKTGELFF	TGTGCCAGCAGTTTTGGGCTAGCGGGAGTTAAAACCGGGGAGCTGTTTTTT
TRBV19	few	TRBJ2-4	TRBD1	CASSPHPGGTGKNIQYF	TGTGCCAGTAGTCCCCACCCAGGGGGGACAGGCAAAAACATTCAGTACTTC
TRBV12-5	.	TRBJ1-5	.	CASGTGQNQPQHF	TGTGCTAGTGGGACAGGCCAGAATCAGCCCCAGCATTTT
TRBV4-1	.	TRBJ2-1	TRBD2	CASSQLAGGYNEQFF	TGCGCCAGCAGCCAACTAGCGGGAGGCTACAATGAGCAGTTCTTC
TRBV2	.	TRBJ2-1	.	CASSETSNEQFF	TGTGCCAGCAGTGAAACTAGCAATGAGCAGTTCTTC
TRBV27	.	TRBJ2-7	.	CASSLSSGRATYEQYF	TGTGCCAGCAGTTTATCCTCGGGCAGGGCGACCTACGAGCAGTACTTC
TRBV7-9	.	TRBJ2-3	.	CRVDTDTQYF	TGTCGAGTCGACACAGATACGCAGTATTTT
TRBV6-1	.	TRBJ1-5	.	CASSEMSGPRNQPQHF	TGTGCCAGCAGTGAAATGAGCGGGCCCCGCAATCAGCCCCAGCATTTT
TRBV29-1	once	TRBJ2-3	.	CSVAGRSDTQYF	TGCAGCGTTGCAGGGCGGTCGGATACGCAGTATTTT
TRBV10-3	.	TRBJ2-1	TRBD2	CAISESPRLAGGNEQFF	TGTGCCATCAGTGAGTCTCCCAGACTAGCGGGGGGGAATGAGCAGTTCTTC
TRBV7-9	.	TRBJ2-3	TRBD2	CASSALAGEVGTQYF	TGTGCCAGCAGCGCCCTAGCGGGAGAGGTTGGTACGCAGTATTTT
TRBV7-2	.	TRBJ1-4	TRBD1	CASSPGTAFRGGKLFF	TGTGCCAGCAGCCCCGGGACAGCTTTCCGAGGAGGAAAACTGTTTTTT